The next 14 T cell receptor beta chains were all read from a single sample in a study of graft-versus-host responses after intestinal transplantation. Produced via immunoSEQ multiplex PCR; TCRdb's table is partial and in-frame only. The sample consists of approximately 14,000 clones, under 70% of them appearing once. Graft tissue was processed to release intraepithelial and lamina propria lymphocytes. The material was ileum tissue, obtained 650 to 700 days after intestinal transplantation. Receptors originate from a human patient who received an intestinal transplant, so some T cells may come from the graft donor.

V usage is TRBV7-7 and J usage is TRBJ2-5; 10 bases fit TRBD2. V was clipped by 5 bases and J by 2 bases; unmatched bases: 2. The CDR3 runs to 14 residues. Germline loops: CDR1 SSHAT, CDR2 FNYEAQ (reference sequence). The CDR3 sequence: CASSSGGGQETQYF. The CDR3 nucleotides are TGTGCCAGCAGCAGCGGGGGGGGTCAAGAGACCCAGTACTTC.

The chain carries TRBV15 and TRBJ2-2; D remains ambiguous. CDR3 length equals 14 residues. The V gene's germline CDR1 is LNHNV and CDR2 YYDKDF (reference sequence). V gave up 1 base and J gave up 1 base, with 4 bases separating them. CDR3 region: CATSRAGNTGELFF. The CDR3 region has the DNA TGTGCCACCAGCAGAGCAGGGAACACCGGGGAGCTGTTTTTT.

The rearrangement links TRBV7-2 to TRBJ2-7, with 7 bases aligning to TRBD1. The CDR3 has 11 residues. The V gene's germline CDR1 is SGHTA and CDR2 FQGNSA. J lost 7 bases, V lost 4 bases, and 1 base had no gene match. CDR3 region: CASSSGGEQYF. DNA of the CDR3: TGTGCCAGCAGCTCAGGGGGAGAGCAGTACTTC.

The chain uses TRBV29-1 and TRBJ2-7; weak D call: TRBD2 (5 bases). Trimming removed 6 bases from V and 7 bases from J, with 13 bases in between. Germline assignment: CDR1 SQVTM and CDR2 ANQGSEA. The CDR3 runs to 11 residues. DNA of the CDR3: TGCAGCGTCGACTTACCGGGAGAGCAGTACTTC. Encoded protein: CSVDLPGEQYF.

The chain carries TRBV11-3 and TRBJ2-7; 7 nucleotides align to TRBD2. Germline CDR1 is SGHNT and CDR2 is YENEEA. Trimming took 4 bases from V and 2 from J; bases not matched to a gene: 2. This CDR3 has 13 amino acids. The CDR3 region is CASSSGTTYEQYF. The CDR3 DNA is TGTGCCAGCAGCTCCGGGACTACCTACGAGCAGTACTTC. The entire variable domain, with the rest obtained from reference TRBV11-3 and TRBJ2-7, is as follows: EAGVVQSPRYKIIEKKQPVAFWCNPISGHNTLYWYLQNLGQGPELLIRYENEEAVDDSQLPKDRFSAERLKGVDSTLKIQPAELGDSAVYLCASSSGTTYEQYFGPGTRLTVT.

The J gene is TRBJ1-6, the V gene TRBV4-3; unclear D gene. Germline V gene lookup returns CDR1 LGHNA and CDR2 YSLEER. V was clipped by 0 bases and J by 5 bases, with 8 bases between them. CDR3 length: 15 amino acids. The CDR3 bases are TGCGCCAGCAGCCAAGACGCCACAAATAATTCACCCCTCCACTTT. As protein: CASSQDATNNSPLHF.

V usage is TRBV7-2 and J usage is TRBJ2-3; 10 nucleotides agree with TRBD2. The CDR3 covers 15 residues. Germline-derived CDR1 and CDR2 are SGHTA and FQGNSA. The ends lost 1 base at V and 4 bases at J; junction bases unmatched: 2. The CDR3 bases are TGTGCCAGCAGCTTAGAGCTAGCGGGGGCAGATACGCAGTATTTT. It codes for CASSLELAGADTQYF.

V gene TRBV27 combines with J gene TRBJ2-3; 7 nucleotides match TRBD2. The germline gives CDR1 MNHEY, CDR2 SMNVEV (reference sequence). The CDR3 length is 14 residues. V was pared by 4 bases and J by 3 bases, with 4 bases of the junction left unmatched. The chain's CDR3 is CASSYMGGTDTQYF. The CDR3 region has the DNA TGTGCCAGCAGTTACATGGGGGGGACAGATACGCAGTATTTT.

V usage is TRBV12-5 and J usage is TRBJ2-7; no clear D gene. The V gene's germline CDR1 is LGHNT and CDR2 FRNRAP. V dropped 5 bases and J dropped 4 bases, with 3 bases sitting between them. The CDR3 extends over 10 amino acids. CDR3 protein: CASGPYEQYF. The DNA of the CDR3 is TGTGCTAGTGGTCCGTACGAGCAGTACTTC.

Regarding this clone: This specimen includes other DNA sequences encoding the same CDR3. The CDR3 bases are TGTGCCAGCACCGAAGGAGGTTTGCGAAATGAGCAGTTCTTC. Encoded protein: CASTEGGLRNEQFF. The chain employs TRBV6-6 and TRBJ2-1; D may be TRBD2 (5 bases). The CDR3 covers 14 residues. V lost 7 bases to trimming and J lost 7 bases, with 17 bases between them. CDR1 and CDR2 (germline): MNHNY, SVGAGI (reference sequence).

DNA of the CDR3: TGTGCCAGCAGCACACTAGCGGGGGGGCGCTACGAGCAGTACTTC. Translated: CASSTLAGGRYEQYF. This chain links TRBV7-2 with TRBJ2-7; TRBD2 matches at 13 bases. The V gene's germline CDR1 is SGHTA and CDR2 FQGNSA. The CDR3 has 15 amino acids. Trimming removed 5 bases from V and 3 bases from J; junction bases left unmatched: 4.

The sample holds a few counts of this clone. The V call is TRBV10-1, the J call TRBJ2-7; D perhaps matches TRBD2 (5 bases). Germline assignment: CDR1 WNHNN and CDR2 SYGVQD (reference sequence). The CDR3 loop spans 13 amino acids. Trimming removed 9 bases at V and 4 bases at J, with 16 bases between. The CDR3 DNA reads as TGCGCCAGTTCCCGGGGTCAAGGTTACGAGCAGTACTTC. Amino acid sequence: CASSRGQGYEQYF.

The CDR3 loop is CASSQDMGTGGNYGYTF. The CDR3, as DNA: TGCGCCAGCAGCCAAGACATGGGGACAGGGGGCAACTATGGCTACACCTTC. This chain connects TRBV4-3 to TRBJ1-2; 12 bases fit TRBD1. Germline V gives CDR1 LGHNA, CDR2 YSLEER. The CDR3 covers 17 residues. Unmatched junction bases numbered 4, after V lost 0 bases and J lost 2 bases.

The J gene is TRBJ2-7, the V gene TRBV4-1; TRBD2 agrees at 9 bases. Losses at the gene ends were 0 bases for V and 4 bases for J; bases not matched to a gene: 10. Germline V gives CDR1 MGHRA, CDR2 YSYEKL. The CDR3 length is 17 residues. The CDR3 is CASSQDEVATSGYEQYF. As DNA, the CDR3 is TGCGCCAGCAGCCAAGATGAAGTCGCGACTAGCGGTTACGAGCAGTACTTC.